The 28 T cell receptor beta chains listed next were all sequenced from one sample in a study of vaccination effects on CD4 cells after COVID-19. Using immunoSEQ multiplex PCR, the repertoire was profiled, and TCRdb retains in-frame clones only, with some absent. The data show about 68,000 clones, with 75% to 90% seen just once and more than 10% held by the top ten. For these receptors, no antigen is known. Using viral peptide pools, the ViraFEST assay grew out antigen-specific CD4+ T cells prior to sequencing. Isolation of CD4+ T cells took place after less than 12 days of culture. The vaccine recipients had no prior SARS-CoV-2 infection, with negative nucleocapsid antibodies. Material: CD4+ T cells from PBMCs cultured with SARS-CoV-2 spike peptides, obtained before COVID-19 vaccination. The receptors were sampled from a human donor who received a COVID-19 vaccine.

The chain has TRBV24-1 and TRBJ2-1, with a possible D match to TRBD1 (7 bases). Trimming stripped 0 bases from V and 4 bases from J, with 12 bases between. This CDR3 has 16 residues. The germline V gene encodes CDR1 KGHDR and CDR2 SFDVKD. CDR3 sequence: CATSDLGQGGYNEQFF. The CDR3 nucleotides are TGTGCCACCAGTGATTTGGGGCAGGGGGGATACAATGAGCAGTTCTTC.

This clone has just one count. The rearrangement links TRBV21-1 to TRBJ1-5; the DNA was not compared with TRBD1, the D call given in the table. TRBV21-1 counts as a pseudogene. The CDR3 is 16 residues long. CDR3 nucleotides: TGTGCCAGCAGCACGCAGACAAATTATAGCAATCAGCCCCAGCATTTT. Translation gives CASSTQTNYSNQPQHF.

The rearrangement uses TRBV24-1 and TRBJ2-2, with D tentatively TRBD1 (5 bases). Between the trimmed V and J ends, which lost 7 bases and 1 base, there was a span of 12 bases. The CDR3 is made up of 15 amino acids. Germline-derived CDR1 and CDR2 are KGHDR and SFDVKD. The CDR3 sequence: CATSSQRGNTGELFF. DNA for the CDR3: TGTGCCACCAGCTCGCAAAGGGGGAACACCGGGGAGCTGTTTTTT.

The chain is built from TRBV7-8 and TRBJ1-6, with D possibly TRBD1 on 5 matching bases. CDR3 length: 15 amino acids. Trimming took 5 bases from V and 8 from J, leaving 16 bases between them. Looked up from germline, CDR1 is SGHVS and CDR2 is FQNEAQ. CDR3 sequence reads: CASSPGGLRDSPLHF. CDR3 DNA: TGTGCCAGCAGCCCGGGGGGACTCAGGGATTCACCCCTCCACTTT.

This clone was observed once. The CDR3 bases are TGCGCCAGCAGGACAGGGGGCGCTTCTGGGGCCAACGTCCTGACTTTC. Protein: CASRTGGASGANVLTF. The chain joins TRBV5-1 to TRBJ2-6; 10 bases agree with TRBD1. Per germline, CDR1 SGHRS and CDR2 YFSETQ. CDR3 length: 16 amino acids. The V segment lost 5 bases and the J segment 1 base; nucleotides outside the gene matches: 3.

The V call is TRBV2, the J call TRBJ2-5; 12 positions match TRBD2. Germline V lookup: CDR1 SNHLY, CDR2 FYNNEI. The CDR3 loop spans 15 amino acids. V lost 7 bases to trimming and J lost 5 bases; unmatched junction nucleotides: 8. The CDR3 DNA sequence: TGTGCCAGCAATTTCCTAGCGGGGGGGCTGGAGACCCAGTACTTC. It specifies CASNFLAGGLETQYF. The variable domain in full, with the rest retrieved from reference TRBV2 and TRBJ2-5, is EPEVTQTPSHQVTQMGQEVILRCVPISNHLYFYWYRQILGQKVEFLVSFYNNEISEKSEIFDDQFSVERPDGSNFTLKIRSTKLEDSAMYFCASNFLAGGLETQYFGPGTRLLVL.

The CDR3 sequence: CASSLSSDTQYF. The DNA of the CDR3 is TGTGCCAGCAGCCTAAGTTCCGATACGCAGTATTTT. The V gene is TRBV7-3, the J gene TRBJ2-3; D ambiguous. Trimming removed 5 bases from V and 6 bases from J, with 9 bases in between. This CDR3 spans 12 amino acids. CDR1 and CDR2 from the germline V gene are SGHTA and FQGTGA.

The V and J genes are TRBV9 and TRBJ2-5; D is ambiguous. The CDR3 covers 12 residues. Trimming left V 0 bases short and J 8 bases short, with 8 bases between. Germline V gene lookup returns CDR1 SGDLS and CDR2 YYNGEE. The CDR3 spells CASSVVDGTQYF. DNA of the CDR3: TGTGCCAGCAGCGTAGTTGATGGAACCCAGTACTTC.

The chain combines TRBV5-1 with TRBJ2-2, with 10 bases aligning to TRBD1. Germline loops: CDR1 SGHRS, CDR2 YFSETQ. This CDR3 contains 16 residues. With 4 bases clipped from V and 5 bases from J, the junction kept 8 bases outside the gene matches. The CDR3 sequence: CASSPTWGQGTGELFF. The CDR3 DNA is TGCGCCAGCAGCCCCACCTGGGGACAGGGGACCGGGGAGCTGTTTTTT.

The chain joins TRBV3-1 (or the pseudogene TRBV3-2) to TRBJ2-3; the D gene is possibly TRBD1 (5 bases). The CDR3 consists of 14 residues. Trimming took off 1 base at V and 1 base at J, with 6 bases between the two ends. Germline V gives CDR1 LGHDT, CDR2 YNNKEL (reference sequence). The CDR3 DNA is TGTGCCAGCAGCCAAGCAGGGCGCACAGATACGCAGTATTTT. Translating gives CASSQAGRTDTQYF.

In this sample, this clone turned up once. The chain has TRBV6-1 and TRBJ2-3; the match to TRBD2 covers 9 bases. This CDR3 spans 14 amino acids. V shed 7 bases and J 6 bases; nucleotides not matched to a gene: 8. Per germline, CDR1 MNHNS and CDR2 SASEGT. In DNA form, the CDR3 reads TGTGCCAGCACACAAGGGGCGGGAGGGGATACGCAGTATTTT. Its translation: CASTQGAGGDTQYF.

This clone was counted only a few times. The gene calls are TRBV6-2 or TRBV6-3 and TRBJ2-3; D possibly corresponds to TRBD1 (5 bases). The CDR3 contains 13 residues. The germline gives CDR1 MNHEY, CDR2 SVGEGT. Between the trimmed V and J ends, which lost 5 bases and 4 bases, there was a span of 10 bases. The CDR3 reads CASSRKGPDTQYF. CDR3 sequence (DNA): TGTGCCAGCAGTCGGAAGGGGCCAGATACGCAGTATTTT.

The chain couples TRBV6-2 or TRBV6-3 to TRBJ1-1, with unresolved D. The V end lost 0 bases, the J end lost 7 bases, and 6 bases lay between the germline ends. The germline CDR1 and CDR2 sequences are MNHEY and SVGEGT. The CDR3 contains 12 residues. DNA for the CDR3: TGTGCCAGCAGTTACTCGAAACGTGAAGCTTTCTTT. It translates to CASSYSKREAFF.

This chain joins TRBV3-1 (or the pseudogene TRBV3-2) and TRBJ2-3, with 9 nucleotides matching TRBD2. Germline V CDR1 and CDR2: LGHDT, YNNKEL (reference sequence). The V segment lost 0 bases and the J segment 6 bases; nucleotides outside the gene matches: 10. The CDR3 extends over 17 amino acids. DNA for the CDR3: TGTGCCAGCAGCCAAGATCGGGGAGCGGGGGGCCCTGATACGCAGTATTTT. This gives the protein CASSQDRGAGGPDTQYF.

V usage is TRBV9 and J usage is TRBJ2-4; 14 bases match TRBD2. The V gene end was trimmed by 6 bases and the J gene end by 0 bases; junction bases not matched to a gene: 8. The CDR3 covers 18 residues. The germline CDR1 and CDR2 sequences are SGDLS and YYNGEE. The DNA for the CDR3 is TGTGCCAGCACCTTCGGGACTAGCGGGGGTCTAGCCAAAAACATTCAGTACTTC. It is translated as CASTFGTSGGLAKNIQYF.

This chain joins TRBV18 and TRBJ1-1; 7 nucleotides line up with TRBD1. CDR1 and CDR2 from the germline V gene are KGHSH and LQKENI. This CDR3 region has 13 residues. Unmatched junction bases numbered 6, after V lost 5 bases and J lost 6 bases. The CDR3: CASSARQGSEAFF. CDR3 nucleotide sequence: TGTGCCAGCTCAGCAAGACAGGGTTCTGAAGCTTTCTTT.

V usage is TRBV7-3 and J usage is TRBJ2-3; tentatively, D is TRBD1 (6 bases). Germline V CDR1 and CDR2: SGHTA, FQGTGA. The ends were cut back, 5 bases at V and 2 bases at J, with 17 bases in the middle. The CDR3 covers 16 residues. The CDR3 DNA sequence: TGTGCCAGCAGCCGATGGGGGACAAAAGACACAGATACGCAGTATTTT. Translation: CASSRWGTKDTDTQYF. Full variable domain (missing parts from reference TRBV7-3 and TRBJ2-3): GAGVSQTPSNKVTEKGKYVELRCDPISGHTALYWYRQSLGQGPEFLIYFQGTGAADDSGLPNDRFFAVRPEGSVSTLKIQRTERGDSAVYLCASSRWGTKDTDTQYFGPGTRLTVL.

In its sample, this clone was seen once. This chain uses TRBV11-2 with TRBJ1-4; D remains unclear. The germline CDR1 and CDR2 sequences are SGHAT and FQNNGV. The CDR3 is 12 residues long. Trimming stripped 5 bases from V and 8 bases from J, with 9 bases between. This CDR3 is CASSPGVEKLFF. Written as DNA, the CDR3 is TGTGCCAGCAGCCCCGGGGTGGAAAAACTGTTTTTT.

This chain connects TRBV6-6 to TRBJ2-7, with D possibly matching TRBD1 (5 bases). The V end lost 5 bases, the J end lost 2 bases, and 19 bases lay between the germline ends. Germline CDR1 is MNHNY and CDR2 is SVGAGI (reference sequence). The CDR3 has 16 amino acids. CDR3 in amino acids: CASSRRVQGKPYEQYV. The CDR3 DNA sequence: TGTGCCAGCAGTCGAAGAGTTCAGGGTAAGCCCTACGAGCAGTACGTC.

The chain recombines TRBV12-5 with TRBJ2-3; possible D gene TRBD2, 7 bases. Germline V CDR1 and CDR2: LGHNT, FRNRAP. The CDR3 sequence is 17 residues long. The germline V and J ends were trimmed by 1 base and 2 bases, with 16 bases remaining between them. The CDR3 DNA reads TGTGCTAGTGGTTTGGGAGTCCGGGGGGCCCTCACAGATACGCAGTATTTT. Translation: CASGLGVRGALTDTQYF.

The chain couples TRBV6-1 to TRBJ1-1; no definite D call. Deletions cut 1 base from V and 1 base from J, with 13 bases between. The CDR3 runs to 16 residues. Germline CDR1 is MNHNS and CDR2 is SASEGT. CDR3 amino acids: CASSEGGGRGNTEAFF. The DNA for the CDR3 is TGTGCCAGCAGTGAAGGTGGAGGTCGTGGGAACACTGAAGCTTTCTTT.

CDR3 nucleotides: TGCAGTGCCGGGCCGGCGACTATCCAGCATTTT. Amino acid sequence: CSAGPATIQHF. The chain employs TRBV20-1 and TRBJ1-5, with D hard to call. The V end was cut by 6 bases, the J end by 12 bases, with 15 bases between. CDR1 DFQATT and CDR2 SNEGSKA come from the germline V gene (reference sequence). CDR3 size: 11 residues.

The chain combines TRBV6-6 with TRBJ1-1; no firm D call. V was trimmed by 0 bases and J by 1 base, leaving 9 bases between them. The germline V gene encodes CDR1 MNHNY and CDR2 SVGAGI (reference sequence). The CDR3 totals 15 residues. As DNA, the CDR3 is TGTGCCAGCAGTTACTCGATGGCAGCGAACACTGAAGCTTTCTTT. This translates into CASSYSMAANTEAFF.

The chain has TRBV6-4 and TRBJ2-7; the D is unclear. The CDR3 contains 10 residues. The germline V gene has CDR1 MRHNA and CDR2 SNTAGT. Trimming left V 4 bases short and J 7 bases short, with 5 bases between. The CDR3 bases are TGTGCCAGCAGTGCTCGGGAGCAGTACGTC. It is translated as CASSAREQYV.

This clone appeared once. CDR3 DNA sequence: TGCGCCAGCAGCTTGTTGGGGGGCGCTGAAAAACTGTTTTTT. This encodes CASSLLGGAEKLFF. The chain couples TRBV5-1 to TRBJ1-4, with D perhaps matching TRBD1 (6 bases). This CDR3 region has 14 residues. Looked up from germline, CDR1 is SGHRS and CDR2 is YFSETQ. Between the trimmed V and J ends, which lost 1 base and 7 bases, there was a span of 11 bases. Using reference TRBV5-1 and TRBJ1-4 for the parts outside the CDR3, the full variable domain is KAGVTQTPRYLIKTRGQQVTLSCSPISGHRSVSWYQQTPGQGLQFLFEYFSETQRNKGNFPGRFSGRQFSNSRSEMNVSTLELGDSALYLCASSLLGGAEKLFFGSGTQLSVL.

The CDR3 nucleotides are TGTGCCAGCAGTGAATTGGGGAATCAGCCCCAGCATTTT. Translation: CASSELGNQPQHF. The chain combines TRBV2 with TRBJ1-5; D not resolved. The CDR3 length is 13 residues. Trimming took 2 bases from V and 4 from J, leaving 6 bases between them. Per germline, CDR1 SNHLY and CDR2 FYNNEI.

This rearrangement joins TRBV12-5 to TRBJ2-3; tentatively, D is TRBD1 or TRBD2 (5 bases each). V shed 8 bases and J shed 2 bases, with 17 bases lying between them. The CDR3 covers 15 residues. The germline V gene encodes CDR1 LGHNT and CDR2 FRNRAP. CDR3 sequence: CASSYRGPNTDTQYF. CDR3 DNA: TGTGCTAGTTCTTACCGGGGCCCTAACACAGATACGCAGTATTTT.

This clone was detected a few times. J is TRBJ1-4 and V is TRBV7-9; D possibly corresponds to TRBD1 (6 bases). The CDR3 is 17 amino acids. V was trimmed by 3 bases and J by 3 bases, leaving 17 bases between them. Germline loops: CDR1 SEHNR, CDR2 FQNEAQ (reference sequence). The DNA of the CDR3 is TGTGCCAGCAGCTTCCCCTTTTCGACAGGTTCTAATGAAAAACTGTTTTTT. This gives the protein CASSFPFSTGSNEKLFF. The full variable domain, completed using reference TRBV7-9 and TRBJ1-4, is DTGVSQNPRHKITKRGQNVTFRCDPISEHNRLYWYRQTLGQGPEFLTYFQNEAQLEKSRLLSDRFSAERPKGSFSTLEIQRTEQGDSAMYLCASSFPFSTGSNEKLFFGSGTQLSVL.